One and the same sample provided the 14 T cell receptor beta chains below, sequenced in a study of blood T cells in healthy people across ages. A second PCR, run for roughly 7 to 11 cycles, used a sample-barcoded 5' primer plus a J-beta primer mix. TCRdb independently ran MiXCR on the 5' RACE reads; one entry per CDR3 protein. The data contain over 550,000 distinct CDR3 sequences, roughly 31% of them singletons. Sequencing was performed on blood. Every receptor here comes from a woman aged 80 or older in good health.

This chain uses TRBV4-2 with TRBJ1-2, with D perhaps TRBD1 (6 bases). The V end lost 3 bases, the J end lost 7 bases, and 12 bases lay between the germline ends. Germline V gene lookup returns CDR1 LGHNA and CDR2 YNFKEQ. The CDR3 runs to 13 residues. The CDR3 reads CASSQMTGSGYTF. The CDR3 nucleotides read TGTGCCAGCAGCCAGATGACAGGAAGTGGCTACACCTTC.

This clonotype was seen only a few times. The rearrangement uses TRBV30 and TRBJ1-1, with 7 bases that match TRBD1. V lost 2 bases, J lost 4 bases, and 7 bases stayed unmatched. The CDR3 covers 14 residues. Germline loops: CDR1 GTSNPN, CDR2 SVGIG (reference sequence). The CDR3 DNA reads as TGTGCCTGGAGTTGGGGCAGGGGGGTCACTGAAGCTTTCTTT. Residues: CAWSWGRGVTEAFF.

As for this clonotype: Since a much larger clone is just one base distant, this may be a read error. This sequence joins TRBV5-1 and TRBJ2-1; TRBD1 is a possible D gene (6 bases). CDR1 is SGHRS and CDR2 is YFSETQ in the germline V gene. The CDR3 has 15 amino acids. The ends were cut back, 2 bases at V and 10 bases at J, with 19 bases in the middle. CDR3 in DNA: TGCGCCAGCAGCTTTGGGTCCGGGACAAACTACGAGCAGTTCTTC. Translation gives CASSFGSGTNYEQFF.

This chain connects TRBV5-1 to TRBJ1-4; TRBD1 matches 8 bases. The V segment lost 0 bases and the J segment 6 bases; nucleotides outside the gene matches: 1. The CDR3 length is 14 residues. Germline values: CDR1 SGHRS, CDR2 YFSETQ. The CDR3 here is CASSLDRGDEKLFF. Here the CDR3 DNA reads TGCGCCAGCAGCTTGGACAGGGGGGATGAAAAACTGTTTTTT.

J is TRBJ1-4 and V is TRBV20-1; D uncertain. V lost 1 base and J lost 0, with 6 bases in between. The CDR3 sequence is 14 residues long. Germline loops: CDR1 DFQATT, CDR2 SNEGSKA (reference sequence). The CDR3 sequence is CSARGDATNEKLFF. As DNA, the CDR3 is TGCAGTGCTAGAGGAGACGCAACTAATGAAAAACTGTTTTTT.

This clonotype showed up many times. This rearrangement joins TRBV5-5 to TRBJ2-7; D is perhaps TRBD1 (5 bases). The germline V gene encodes CDR1 SGHKS and CDR2 YYEKEE (reference sequence). V was cut by 2 bases and J by 3 bases, with 12 bases left in between. This CDR3 is built from 14 residues. The chain's CDR3 is CASSFSDTFYEQYF. CDR3 coding DNA: TGTGCCAGCAGCTTTTCGGACACATTCTACGAGCAGTACTTC.

The table lists this clonotype with many counts. J is TRBJ2-3 and V is TRBV7-2; perhaps TRBD2 as D (6 bases). Trimming cost V 5 bases and J 6 bases, with 18 bases left between them. The CDR3 extends over 15 amino acids. The germline CDR1 and CDR2 sequences are SGHTA and FQGNSA. CDR3 DNA sequence: TGTGCCAGCAGCAGACCGGGACTGGCTGGGGATACGCAGTATTTT. This encodes CASSRPGLAGDTQYF.

This clonotype was seen a handful of times. The rearrangement joins TRBV6-5 to TRBJ1-1; possibly TRBD1 for D (5 bases). CDR3 length: 12 amino acids. The ends were cut back, 7 bases at V and 8 bases at J, with 14 bases in the middle. Germline values: CDR1 MNHEY, CDR2 SVGAGI. The CDR3 DNA sequence: TGTGCCAGCACCCCTCGGCAGGGCGAAGCTTTCTTT. Its translation is CASTPRQGEAFF.

The chain carries TRBV20-1 and TRBJ1-5, with 7 bases lining up with TRBD1. Looked up from germline, CDR1 is DFQATT and CDR2 is SNEGSKA (reference sequence). This CDR3 comprises 13 residues. V shed 7 bases and J 7 bases; nucleotides not matched to a gene: 10. CDR3 loop: CSVSTGAAQPQHF. The CDR3 bases are TGCAGTGTATCCACAGGGGCTGCGCAGCCCCAGCATTTT.

This clonotype was counted at least ten times. V gene TRBV15 combines with J gene TRBJ2-5; 13 nucleotides align to TRBD2. This CDR3 comprises 15 residues. The V segment lost 3 bases and the J segment 5 bases; nucleotides outside the gene matches: 3. CDR1 and CDR2 (germline): LNHNV, YYDKDF (reference sequence). CDR3 DNA sequence: TGTGCCACCAGCAGGACTAGCGGGGGGTGGGAGACCCAGTACTTC. Its translation is CATSRTSGGWETQYF.

The CDR3 is CSASWGSNYGYTF. In DNA form, the CDR3 reads TGCAGTGCTAGCTGGGGATCTAACTATGGCTACACCTTC. The V call is TRBV20-1, the J call TRBJ1-2; unclear D gene. Germline values: CDR1 DFQATT, CDR2 SNEGSKA (reference sequence). V lost 3 bases and J 0 bases, leaving 8 bases between the germline ends. The CDR3 length is 13 residues.

About this clonotype itself: It may be a read error: a sequence one base away is much more abundant. The genes are TRBV2 and TRBJ2-6, with D possibly called TRBD1 or TRBD2 (5 bases each). The CDR3 loop spans 14 amino acids. Per germline, CDR1 SNHLY and CDR2 FYNNEI. The CDR3 spells CASRARSGASVLTF. Here the CDR3 DNA reads TGTGCCAGCAGGGCAAGGTCCGGGGCCAGCGTCCTGACTTTC. Together with reference TRBV2 and TRBJ2-6, the CDR3 gives the full variable domain: EPEVTQTPSHQVTQMGQEVILRCVPISNHLYFYWYRQILGQKVEFLVSFYNNEISEKSEIFDDQFSVERPDGSNFTLKIRSTKLEDSAMYFCASRARSGASVLTFGAGSRLTVL.

The chain has TRBV2 and TRBJ1-2, with D possibly TRBD1 on 5 matching bases. CDR3 size: 14 residues. V was pared by 8 bases and J by 4 bases, with 17 bases between. The germline gives CDR1 SNHLY, CDR2 FYNNEI. The CDR3 nucleotides are TGTGCCAGCCCGACAGCGTCTTGGACCTATGGCTACACCTTC. This gives the protein CASPTASWTYGYTF.

This clonotype turned up a few times. The chain joins TRBV18 to TRBJ1-1; D is possibly TRBD1 (5 bases). The V gene's germline CDR1 is KGHSH and CDR2 LQKENI. V lost 4 bases to trimming and J lost 0 bases, with 9 bases between them. CDR3 size: 14 residues. DNA for the CDR3: TGTGCCAGCTCACAGGAGGGGATGAACACTGAAGCTTTCTTT. This codes for CASSQEGMNTEAFF.